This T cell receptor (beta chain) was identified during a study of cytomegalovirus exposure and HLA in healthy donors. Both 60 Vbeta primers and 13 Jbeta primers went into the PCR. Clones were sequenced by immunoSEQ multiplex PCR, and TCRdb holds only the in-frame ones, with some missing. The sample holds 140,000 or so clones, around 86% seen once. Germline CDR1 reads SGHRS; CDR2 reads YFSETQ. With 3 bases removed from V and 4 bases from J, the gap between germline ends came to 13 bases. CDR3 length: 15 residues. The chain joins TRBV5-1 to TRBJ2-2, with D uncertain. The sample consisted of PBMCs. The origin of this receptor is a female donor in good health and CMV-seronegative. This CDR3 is CASSSEVPTTGELFF. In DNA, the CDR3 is TGCGCCAGCAGCTCTGAGGTTCCAACCACCGGGGAGCTGTTTTTT. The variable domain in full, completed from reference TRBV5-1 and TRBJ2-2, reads KAGVTQTPRYLIKTRGQQVTLSCSPISGHRSVSWYQQTPGQGLQFLFEYFSETQRNKGNFPGRFSGRQFSNSRSEMNVSTLELGDSALYLCASSSEVPTTGELFFGEGSRLTVL.